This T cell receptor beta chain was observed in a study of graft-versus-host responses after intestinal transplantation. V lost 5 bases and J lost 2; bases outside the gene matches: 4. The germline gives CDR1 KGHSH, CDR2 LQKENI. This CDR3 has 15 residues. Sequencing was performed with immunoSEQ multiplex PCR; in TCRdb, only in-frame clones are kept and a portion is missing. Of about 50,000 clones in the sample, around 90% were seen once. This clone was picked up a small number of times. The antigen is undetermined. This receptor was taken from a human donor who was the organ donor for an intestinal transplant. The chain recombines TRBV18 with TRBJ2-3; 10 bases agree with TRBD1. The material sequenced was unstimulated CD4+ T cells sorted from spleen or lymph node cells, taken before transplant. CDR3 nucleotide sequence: TGTGCCAGCTCAAGGACAGGGGGATTCACAGATACGCAGTATTTT. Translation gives CASSRTGGFTDTQYF.